This is a list of T cell receptor beta chains from one sample in a study of blood T cell repertoires in COVID-19. TCRdb keeps only in-frame clones here, not all; method: immunoSEQ multiplex PCR. The table includes around 200,000 clones, about 85% detected once. Sequenced input: peripheral blood. These receptors were collected from a woman of 80 years or more with active or convalescent COVID-19. The CDR3 runs from the conserved cysteine through the conserved F or W. The D gene is left open where the match is weak. Expanded clones get a size class; other rows say once, few or many, or leave the size out.

CDR3nt	CDR3aa	abundance	d_gene	j_gene	v_gene
TGTGCCAGCAGCCTAGACAGGGGGCCGTTATACGAGCAGTACTTC	CASSLDRGPLYEQYF	.	TRBD1	TRBJ2-7	TRBV6-2/TRBV6-3
TGTGCCAGCAGTTTTGAGGACACGACCCCCTATGGCTACACCTTC	CASSFEDTTPYGYTF	few	.	TRBJ1-2	TRBV28
TGTGCCAGCAGCTCGGGGGTGTTGGAGACCCAGTACTTC	CASSSGVLETQYF	.	.	TRBJ2-5	TRBV7-2
TGTGCCTGGAGCCTCTTCGGGACTGGACAAGAGACCCAGTACTTC	CAWSLFGTGQETQYF	.	.	TRBJ2-5	TRBV30
TGTGCCAGCAGCTTCACCATAGTTTCCGGGGAGCTGTTTTTT	CASSFTIVSGELFF	.	.	TRBJ2-2	TRBV7-2
TGTGCCAGCAGTGCTGAAGGCAGGAGCGGGGGAGGTGAGACCCAGTACTTC	CASSAEGRSGGGETQYF	.	TRBD2	TRBJ2-5	TRBV6-1
TGTGCCAGCAGCTCACCCGGTGAGCAGTTCTTC	CASSSPGEQFF	few	.	TRBJ2-1	TRBV11-2
TGTGCCAGCAGCTTAGCTGCAGGGAACTACGAGCAGTACTTC	CASSLAAGNYEQYF	.	.	TRBJ2-7	TRBV7-3
TGTGCCAGCAGCTTACTCCCTGGTAGTTCACCCCTCCACTTT	CASSLLPGSSPLHF	.	.	TRBJ1-6	TRBV11-2
TGCGCCAGCAGCTTGGTGGTCGGGTCCTACGAGCAGTACTTC	CASSLVVGSYEQYF	.	.	TRBJ2-7	TRBV5-1
TGTGCCATCAGTGAGATTGTCTCCGGGGGACCTGAAGCTTTCTTT	CAISEIVSGGPEAFF	.	.	TRBJ1-1	TRBV10-3
TGTGCCAGCAGCGTAGCGCCGGACAGGCTGGAGAACACTGAAGCTTTCTTT	CASSVAPDRLENTEAFF	.	TRBD1	TRBJ1-1	TRBV9
TGTGCCAGCAGCCGGTACGGGGATGGCTACACCTTC	CASSRYGDGYTF	few	.	TRBJ1-2	TRBV11-2
TGTGCCAGCAGTTTAGGGCAGGGTAGTGAGCAGTTCTTC	CASSLGQGSEQFF	.	.	TRBJ2-1	TRBV12-3/TRBV12-4
TGTGCCATCAACCGCGGGACAGGGGATTCACCCCTCCACTTT	CAINRGTGDSPLHF	.	TRBD1	TRBJ1-6	TRBV10-3
TGCGCCAGCAGCTTGAGGCTTGGACAAGGACGCGGCTACACCTTC	CASSLRLGQGRGYTF	.	.	TRBJ1-2	TRBV5-1
TGTGCCAGCAGGAGGACTAGCGGGAGCGGACAAGAGACCCAGTACTTC	CASRRTSGSGQETQYF	.	TRBD2	TRBJ2-5	TRBV7-2
TGTGCCAGCAGCTTGGGTAGCGGTACAGATACGCAGTATTTT	CASSLGSGTDTQYF	.	.	TRBJ2-3	TRBV11-3
TGTGCCAGTAGTGCAGGATCAAACTATGGCTACACCTTC	CASSAGSNYGYTF	.	.	TRBJ1-2	TRBV19
TGTGCCAGCAGACCAAGACAGGGAAGCTCCTACAATGAGCAGTTCTTC	CASRPRQGSSYNEQFF	.	TRBD1	TRBJ2-1	TRBV28
TGTGCCAGCAGTACAGCCGACGGGAGCACGTACTATGGCTACACCTTC	CASSTADGSTYYGYTF	.	.	TRBJ1-2	TRBV28
TGTGCCAGCAGCTCGACTAGCGGGGGGGCCCGGGATACGCAGTATTTT	CASSSTSGGARDTQYF	few	TRBD2	TRBJ2-3	TRBV11-2
TGTGCCAGCAGTTGGAACAGCCAGACTGGCTACACCTTC	CASSWNSQTGYTF	.	.	TRBJ1-2	TRBV12-3/TRBV12-4
TGTGCCAGTAACAGACTGGAGAGTAGCGGGGGCAAAAGCGGGCAGTATTTT	CASNRLESSGGKSGQYF	.	TRBD2	TRBJ2-3	TRBV5-6
TGTGCCAGCACCAGCGGGGGCTATTCAGATACGCAGTATTTT	CASTSGGYSDTQYF	.	TRBD2	TRBJ2-3	TRBV2
TGTGCCTGGAGTCCCCAGGGGACAACTAATGAAAAACTGTTTTTT	CAWSPQGTTNEKLFF	.	.	TRBJ1-4	TRBV30
TGTGCCAGCAGCTCTTGGACTAGCGGGAGCCTCTTCGAGCAGTACTTC	CASSSWTSGSLFEQYF	.	TRBD2	TRBJ2-7	TRBV7-6
TGTGCCAGCATCCGACTTAGCGGGGTCCTTGGAGCTTTCTTT	CASIRLSGVLGAFF	.	.	TRBJ1-1	TRBV6-5
TGTGCCGTATCTCGGACAGGGGAGGGCTACGAGCAGTACTTC	CAVSRTGEGYEQYF	.	TRBD1	TRBJ2-7	TRBV10-3
TGTGCCAGCAGTTACTCATTGAGCGGGATATATGAGCAGTTCTTC	CASSYSLSGIYEQFF	few	TRBD2	TRBJ2-1	TRBV6-2/TRBV6-3
TGTGCCAGCAGCCTTGGGCGGGTTCCCCTCCACTTT	CASSLGRVPLHF	.	.	TRBJ1-6	TRBV7-2
TGTGCCAGCAGCTCTACGGGACAGGACGAAGGCCCCTACAATGAGCAGTTCTTC	CASSSTGQDEGPYNEQFF	.	TRBD1	TRBJ2-1	TRBV7-9
TGTGCCAGCAGATCCGGGACTAGCGGGGGCTACGAGCAGTACTTC	CASRSGTSGGYEQYF	.	TRBD2	TRBJ2-7	TRBV6-5
TGCGCCAGCAGCCTCGGGACAGGCACTAACTATGGCTACACCTTC	CASSLGTGTNYGYTF	.	TRBD1	TRBJ1-2	TRBV4-1
TGTGCCAGCAGCGTGTCGAGCGAGCACAACCCCTACGAGCAGTACTTC	CASSVSSEHNPYEQYF	.	.	TRBJ2-7	TRBV9
TGTGCCAGCAGTTCCCCCGGACAGGACTACAATGAGCAGTTCTTC	CASSSPGQDYNEQFF	.	TRBD1	TRBJ2-1	TRBV6-1
TGCGCCAGCAGCCTCTCCGGGACTACCCTCTACAATGAGCAGTTCTTC	CASSLSGTTLYNEQFF	.	TRBD2	TRBJ2-1	TRBV5-1
TGTGCCAGCAGCAACAGGGGTGGCTCCTACGAGCAGTACTTC	CASSNRGGSYEQYF	.	TRBD1	TRBJ2-7	TRBV5-6
TGTGCCAGCAGCCAGCCTCGAGGGGGAGGGGAGACCCAGTACTTC	CASSQPRGGGETQYF	.	.	TRBJ2-5	TRBV7-2
TGTGCCTGGAGTCTTGGGGTTCGGGGAGATACGCAGTATTTT	CAWSLGVRGDTQYF	.	.	TRBJ2-3	TRBV30
TGTGCCAGCTCACCAGACACACTCCGGGAGCAGTACTTC	CASSPDTLREQYF	.	.	TRBJ2-7	TRBV18
TGTGCCACCAGCGGCGCGGCGGTCTACAAAAACATTCAGTACTTC	CATSGAAVYKNIQYF	few	.	TRBJ2-4	TRBV15
TGTGCCAGCAGTTCGAGCTCCTACGAGCAGTACTTC	CASSSSSYEQYF	.	.	TRBJ2-7	TRBV6-5
TGTGCCAGTAGTAAAGGCTCGGGTTCTGCGTCACCCCTCCACTTT	CASSKGSGSASPLHF	.	.	TRBJ1-6	TRBV19
TGTGCCTGGAGTCCCCGACAGGGAGTATATTCACCCCTCCACTTT	CAWSPRQGVYSPLHF	.	TRBD1	TRBJ1-6	TRBV30
TGTGCCAGCAGCTTCCGGACAGGGGGCAGTAGCACCGGGGAGCTGTTTTTT	CASSFRTGGSSTGELFF	.	TRBD1	TRBJ2-2	TRBV11-3
TGTGCCACCAGTGGTCCCAGGGTTAGCTATGGCTACACCTTC	CATSGPRVSYGYTF	.	.	TRBJ1-2	TRBV24-1
TGTGCCAGCTCACCTGATCTTGTGACTTTTCAAGAGACCCAGTACTTC	CASSPDLVTFQETQYF	once	.	TRBJ2-5	TRBV18
TGTGCCAGCAGCTTAGATCAGGGCTACACCCTCCACTTT	CASSLDQGYTLHF	.	.	TRBJ1-6	TRBV13
TGTGCCAGCTCACCTTCAGGGGCAAATCAGCCCCAGCATTTT	CASSPSGANQPQHF	.	.	TRBJ1-5	TRBV18
TGTGCCAGCAGTTCGGGACAGCTAACGAACACTGAAGCTTTCTTT	CASSSGQLTNTEAFF	.	TRBD1	TRBJ1-1	TRBV28
TGTGCCAGCTCGCGGCTACAGGGGACTAACACTGAAGCTTTCTTT	CASSRLQGTNTEAFF	.	TRBD1	TRBJ1-1	TRBV18
TGTGCTAGCGAGGAGACCCAGTACTTC	CASEETQYF	.	.	TRBJ2-5	TRBV27
TGTGCCACCTCACTGGCTAGCGGTAATGAGCAGTTCTTC	CATSLASGNEQFF	.	TRBD2	TRBJ2-1	TRBV27
TGTGCCAGCAGTGAGGGGAGTAGGTCTGAAGCTTTCTTT	CASSEGSRSEAFF	once	.	TRBJ1-1	TRBV25-1